The 9 T cell receptor beta chains given below trace back to one sample, sequenced in a study of control samples from healthy donors and cancer patients. Only in-frame clones appear in the TCRdb table, and some are missing; sequencing was by immunoSEQ multiplex PCR. The data show 60,000 or so clones, 88% seen once. Sequencing was performed on blood. The receptors here all came from a middle-aged man in good health.

The chain carries TRBV12-3 or TRBV12-4 and TRBJ2-5; D unresolved. V was trimmed by 1 base and J by 6 bases, leaving 6 bases between them. There are 12 residues in the CDR3. Written as DNA, the CDR3 is TGTGCCAGCAGTTTAGGGGTAAAGACCCAGTACTTC. It translates to CASSLGVKTQYF.

The CDR3 DNA follows: TGTGCCAGCAGCCCACGACAGTGTCTCAATGAGCAGTTCTTC. It encodes CASSPRQCLNEQFF. V gene TRBV3-1 (or the pseudogene TRBV3-2) combines with J gene TRBJ2-1; possible D gene TRBD1, 5 bases. This CDR3 spans 14 amino acids. From germline, CDR1 is LGHDT and CDR2 YNNKEL (reference sequence). The V end lost 4 bases, the J end lost 6 bases, and 13 bases lay between the germline ends.

This sequence joins TRBV27 and TRBJ1-6; D is unresolved. Trimming took off 7 bases at V and 0 bases at J, with 13 bases between the two ends. The CDR3 covers 16 residues. Germline CDR1 MNHEY, CDR2 SMNVEV (reference sequence). CDR3 sequence (DNA): TGTGCCAGCACCACTGGTGTAAGCTCCTATAATTCACCCCTCCACTTT. It codes for CASTTGVSSYNSPLHF.

The V gene is TRBV28, the J gene TRBJ2-5; no firm D call. This CDR3 has 13 amino acids. CDR1 and CDR2 from the germline V gene are MDHEN and SYDVKM. Deletions cut 2 bases from V and 0 bases from J, with 4 bases between. This CDR3 reads CASSLGYQETQYF. CDR3 nucleotide sequence: TGTGCCAGCAGTTTAGGGTACCAAGAGACCCAGTACTTC.

V is TRBV7-9 and J is TRBJ2-1, with 12 positions matching TRBD2. Germline V gene lookup returns CDR1 SEHNR and CDR2 FQNEAQ (reference sequence). V lost 6 bases to trimming and J lost 7 bases; unmatched junction nucleotides: 19. This CDR3 comprises 19 residues. CDR3 nucleotides: TGTGCCAGCAGTACCGAGCGGTTTCTACTAGCGGGAGGACCAAATGAGCAGTTCTTC. Its protein product is CASSTERFLLAGGPNEQFF.

The chain employs TRBV5-6 and TRBJ2-3, with D tentatively TRBD2 (6 bases). The V gene's germline CDR1 is SGHDT and CDR2 YYEEEE. The CDR3 length is 17 residues. V was pared by 1 base and J by 3 bases, with 18 bases between. The CDR3 protein is CASSLIGGVAETDTQYF. The CDR3 region has the DNA TGTGCCAGCAGCTTGATAGGCGGAGTAGCGGAAACAGATACGCAGTATTTT.

This sequence joins TRBV7-9 and TRBJ2-7, with D perhaps being TRBD1 or TRBD2 (5 bases each). This CDR3 is built from 17 residues. Trimming shortened V by 2 bases and J by 4 bases, and 21 bases separated the two germline ends. CDR1 is SEHNR and CDR2 is FQNEAQ in the germline V gene (reference sequence). The CDR3 sequence: CASSLKTLGTERYEQYF. DNA of the CDR3: TGTGCCAGCAGCTTAAAAACCTTGGGGACCGAAAGATACGAGCAGTACTTC. Complete variable domain (other parts from reference TRBV7-9 and TRBJ2-7): DTGVSQNPRHKITKRGQNVTFRCDPISEHNRLYWYRQTLGQGPEFLTYFQNEAQLEKSRLLSDRFSAERPKGSFSTLEIQRTEQGDSAMYLCASSLKTLGTERYEQYFGPGTRLTVT.

The count of this clone is one. J is TRBJ2-5 and V is TRBV9, with 12 bases identical to TRBD2. The CDR3 sequence is 17 residues long. Germline V gene data show CDR1 as SGDLS and CDR2 as YYNGEE. The trim removed 3 bases at V and 1 base at J, leaving 7 bases unmatched. As DNA, the CDR3 is TGTGCCAGCAGCGGGGGAGGACTAGCGGGACTCCAAGAGACCCAGTACTTC. Its protein product is CASSGGGLAGLQETQYF. The whole variable domain, remainder taken from reference TRBV9 and TRBJ2-5, is DSGVTQTPKHLITATGQRVTLRCSPRSGDLSVYWYQQSLDQGLQFLIQYYNGEERAKGNILERFSAQQFPDLHSELNLSSLELGDSALYFCASSGGGLAGLQETQYFGPGTRLLVL.

The chain links TRBV10-2 to TRBJ2-7; no definite D call. The CDR3 spans 12 residues. The germline CDR1 and CDR2 sequences are WSHSY and SAAADI. Between the trimmed V and J ends, which lost 4 bases and 3 bases, there was a span of 7 bases. The CDR3 bases are TGCGCCAGCAGTGGTAACCACTACGAGCAGTACTTC. Encoded protein: CASSGNHYEQYF.